This T cell receptor beta chain was documented in a study of cytomegalovirus exposure and HLA in healthy donors. The V gene's germline CDR1 is SGHKS and CDR2 YYEKEE (reference sequence). The V and J ends lost 6 bases and 6 bases, in that order; junction bases with no gene match: 9. This CDR3 has 13 amino acids. The PCR employed 60 Vbeta primers together with 13 Jbeta primers. TCRdb's table, derived via immunoSEQ multiplex PCR, lists solely in-frame clones and lacks some. The data show 190,000 or so clones, with around 86% seen just once and 10% held by the top ten. This chain links TRBV5-5 with TRBJ2-7, with 7 bases that match TRBD2. Sequenced sample: PBMCs. This clonotype was obtained from a woman aged 45-59 years in good health and CMV-seropositive. CDR3 protein: CASTLGGVGEQYF. The DNA of the CDR3 is TGTGCCAGCACTCTGGGAGGGGTCGGCGAGCAGTACTTC. Looking up the rest from reference TRBV5-5 and TRBJ2-7 gives the full variable domain: DAGVTQSPTHLIKTRGQQVTLRCSPISGHKSVSWYQQVLGQGPQFIFQYYEKEERGRGNFPDRFSARQFPNYSSELNVNALLLGDSALYLCASTLGGVGEQYFGPGTRLTVT.